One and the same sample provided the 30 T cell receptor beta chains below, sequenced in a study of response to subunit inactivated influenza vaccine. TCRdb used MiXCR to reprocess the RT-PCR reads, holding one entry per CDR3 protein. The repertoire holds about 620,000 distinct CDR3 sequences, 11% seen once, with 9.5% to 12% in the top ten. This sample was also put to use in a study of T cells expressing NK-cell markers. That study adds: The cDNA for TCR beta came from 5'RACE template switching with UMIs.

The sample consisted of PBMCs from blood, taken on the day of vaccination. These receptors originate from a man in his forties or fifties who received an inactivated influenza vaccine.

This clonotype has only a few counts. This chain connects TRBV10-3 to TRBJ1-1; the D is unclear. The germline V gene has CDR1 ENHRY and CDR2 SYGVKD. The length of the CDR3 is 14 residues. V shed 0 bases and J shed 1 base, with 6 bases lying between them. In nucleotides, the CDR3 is TGTGCCATCAGTGAGTCGCCAGGGAACACTGAAGCTTTCTTT. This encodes CAISESPGNTEAFF.

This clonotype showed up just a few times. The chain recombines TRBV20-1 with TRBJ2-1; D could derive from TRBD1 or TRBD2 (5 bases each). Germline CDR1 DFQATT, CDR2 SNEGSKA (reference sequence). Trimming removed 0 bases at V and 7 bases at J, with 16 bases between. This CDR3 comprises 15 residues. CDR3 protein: CSARELRGPGNEQFF. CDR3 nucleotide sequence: TGCAGTGCTAGAGAACTTCGGGGCCCGGGGAATGAGCAGTTCTTC.

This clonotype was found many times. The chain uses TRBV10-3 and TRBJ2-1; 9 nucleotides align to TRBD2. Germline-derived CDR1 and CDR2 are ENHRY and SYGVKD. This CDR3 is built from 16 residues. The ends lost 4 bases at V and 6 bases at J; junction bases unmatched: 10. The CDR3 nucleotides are TGTGCCATCAGTGGTACTAGCGGGCGGGGCCCCAATGAGCAGTTCTTC. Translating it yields CAISGTSGRGPNEQFF.

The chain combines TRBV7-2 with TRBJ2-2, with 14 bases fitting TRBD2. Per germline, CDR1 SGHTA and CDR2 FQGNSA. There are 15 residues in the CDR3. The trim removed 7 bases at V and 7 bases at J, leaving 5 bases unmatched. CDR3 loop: CASTRLAGGYGELFF. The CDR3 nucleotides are TGTGCCAGCACCAGACTAGCGGGAGGGTACGGGGAGCTGTTTTTT.

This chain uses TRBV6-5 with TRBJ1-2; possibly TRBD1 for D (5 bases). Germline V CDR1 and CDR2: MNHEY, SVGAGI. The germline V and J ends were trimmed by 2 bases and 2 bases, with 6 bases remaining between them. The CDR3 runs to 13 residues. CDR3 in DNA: TGTGCCAGCAGTTACAGACAGAACTATGGCTACACCTTC. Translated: CASSYRQNYGYTF.

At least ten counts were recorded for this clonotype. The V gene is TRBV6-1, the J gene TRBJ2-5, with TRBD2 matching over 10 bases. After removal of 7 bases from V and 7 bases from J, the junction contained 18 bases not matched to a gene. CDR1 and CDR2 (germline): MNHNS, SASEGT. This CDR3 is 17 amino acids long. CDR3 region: CASTTPAGLAGEGTQYF. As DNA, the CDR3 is TGTGCCAGCACCACCCCGGCTGGGCTAGCGGGAGAAGGGACCCAGTACTTC.

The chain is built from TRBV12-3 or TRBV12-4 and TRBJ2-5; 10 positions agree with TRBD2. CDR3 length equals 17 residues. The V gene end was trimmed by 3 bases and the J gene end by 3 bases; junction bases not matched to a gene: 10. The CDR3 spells CASSFSLAGVTEETQYF. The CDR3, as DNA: TGTGCCAGCAGTTTTAGTCTAGCGGGGGTAACCGAAGAGACCCAGTACTTC.

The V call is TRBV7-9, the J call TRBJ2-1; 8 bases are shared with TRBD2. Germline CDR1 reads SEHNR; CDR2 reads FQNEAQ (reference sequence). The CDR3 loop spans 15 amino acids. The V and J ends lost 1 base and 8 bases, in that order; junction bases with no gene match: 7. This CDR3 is CASSLVRGGVDEQFF. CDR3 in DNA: TGTGCCAGCAGCTTAGTTCGGGGGGGTGTGGATGAGCAGTTCTTC.

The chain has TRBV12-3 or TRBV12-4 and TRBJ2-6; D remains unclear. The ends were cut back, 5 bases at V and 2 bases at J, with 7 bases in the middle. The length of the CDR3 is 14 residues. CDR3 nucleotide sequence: TGTGCCAGCAGTCAGTCTACTGGGGCCAACGTCCTGACTTTC. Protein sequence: CASSQSTGANVLTF.

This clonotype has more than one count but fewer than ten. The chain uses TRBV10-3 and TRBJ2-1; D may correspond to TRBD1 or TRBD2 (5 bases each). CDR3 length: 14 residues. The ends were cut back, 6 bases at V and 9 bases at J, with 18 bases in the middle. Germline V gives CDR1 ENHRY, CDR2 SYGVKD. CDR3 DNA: TGTGCCATCAGCCTGAGGGGTGGGAACATTGAGCAGTTCTTC. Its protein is CAISLRGGNIEQFF.

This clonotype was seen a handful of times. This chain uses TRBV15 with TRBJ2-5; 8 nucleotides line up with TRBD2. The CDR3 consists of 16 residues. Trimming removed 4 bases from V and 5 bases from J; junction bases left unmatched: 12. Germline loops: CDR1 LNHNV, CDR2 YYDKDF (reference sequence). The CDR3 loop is CATSTGGGSLRETQYF. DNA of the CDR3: TGTGCCACCAGCACCGGGGGGGGTTCGCTCCGGGAGACCCAGTACTTC.

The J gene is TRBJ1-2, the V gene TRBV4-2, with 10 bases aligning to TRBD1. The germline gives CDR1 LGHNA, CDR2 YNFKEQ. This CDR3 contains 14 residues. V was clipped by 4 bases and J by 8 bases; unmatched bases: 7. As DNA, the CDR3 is TGTGCCAGCAGCCCAGAAGGGACAGGGGAAGGCTACACCTTC. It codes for CASSPEGTGEGYTF.

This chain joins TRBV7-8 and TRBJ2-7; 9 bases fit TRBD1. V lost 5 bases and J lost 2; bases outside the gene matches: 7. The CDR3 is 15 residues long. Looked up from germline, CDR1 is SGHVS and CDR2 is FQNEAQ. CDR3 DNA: TGTGCCAGCAGCATTGAAGGACAGGGGCCCTACGAGCAGTACTTC. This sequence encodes CASSIEGQGPYEQYF.

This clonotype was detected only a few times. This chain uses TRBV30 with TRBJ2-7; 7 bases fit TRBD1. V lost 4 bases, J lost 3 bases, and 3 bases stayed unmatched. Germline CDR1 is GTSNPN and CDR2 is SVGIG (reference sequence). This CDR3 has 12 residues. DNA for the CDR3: TGTGCCTGGACCCGGGACAGCTACGAGCAGTACTTC. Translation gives CAWTRDSYEQYF. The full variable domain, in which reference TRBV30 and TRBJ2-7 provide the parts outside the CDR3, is SQTIHQWPATLVQPVGSPLSLECTVEGTSNPNLYWYRQAAGRGLQLLFYSVGIGQISSEVPQNLSASRPQDRQFILSSKKLLLSDSGFYLCAWTRDSYEQYFGPGTRLTVT.

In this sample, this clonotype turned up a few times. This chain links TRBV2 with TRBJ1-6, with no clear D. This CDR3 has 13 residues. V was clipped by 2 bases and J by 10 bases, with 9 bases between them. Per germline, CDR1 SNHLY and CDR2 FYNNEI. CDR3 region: CASSEIGGSPLHF. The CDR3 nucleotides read TGTGCCAGCAGTGAAATAGGTGGATCACCCCTCCACTTT.

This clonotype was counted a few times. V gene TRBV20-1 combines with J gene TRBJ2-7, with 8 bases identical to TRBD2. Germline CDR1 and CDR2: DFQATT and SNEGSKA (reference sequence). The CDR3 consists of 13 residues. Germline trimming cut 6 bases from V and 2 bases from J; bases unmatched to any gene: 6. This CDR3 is CSAHLAGPYEQYF. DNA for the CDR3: TGCAGTGCCCATTTAGCGGGACCCTACGAGCAGTACTTC.

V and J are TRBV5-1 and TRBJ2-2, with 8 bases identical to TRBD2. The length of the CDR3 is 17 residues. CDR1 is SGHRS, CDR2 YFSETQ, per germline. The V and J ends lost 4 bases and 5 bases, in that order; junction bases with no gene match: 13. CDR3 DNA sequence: TGCGCCAGCAGCCCTAACGTTTTGACTAGCGCTACCGGGGAGCTGTTTTTT. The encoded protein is CASSPNVLTSATGELFF.

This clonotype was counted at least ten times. The CDR3 DNA reads TGCAGTGCTAGTGCCCTAGCGGGGTACGAGCAGTACTTC. Its translation: CSASALAGYEQYF. The chain recombines TRBV20-1 with TRBJ2-7, with TRBD2 matching over 9 bases. In germline, CDR1 is DFQATT, CDR2 SNEGSKA (reference sequence). The trim removed 3 bases at V and 4 bases at J, leaving 4 bases unmatched. The CDR3 runs 13 residues.

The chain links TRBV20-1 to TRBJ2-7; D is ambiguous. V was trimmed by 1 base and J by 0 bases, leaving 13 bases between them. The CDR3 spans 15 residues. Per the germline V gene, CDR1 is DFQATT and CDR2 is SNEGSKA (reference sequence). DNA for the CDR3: TGCAGTGCTAGAGCTCCTTGGACGGACTCCTACGAGCAGTACTTC. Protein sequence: CSARAPWTDSYEQYF.

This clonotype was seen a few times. CDR3 coding DNA: TGCAGTGCTAGAGATGGAGGAGGGGAAGCTTTCTTT. It is translated as CSARDGGGEAFF. The chain uses TRBV20-1 and TRBJ1-1; D ambiguous. With 0 bases removed from V and 8 bases from J, the gap between germline ends came to 10 bases. CDR3 length: 12 residues. CDR1 DFQATT and CDR2 SNEGSKA come from the germline V gene (reference sequence).

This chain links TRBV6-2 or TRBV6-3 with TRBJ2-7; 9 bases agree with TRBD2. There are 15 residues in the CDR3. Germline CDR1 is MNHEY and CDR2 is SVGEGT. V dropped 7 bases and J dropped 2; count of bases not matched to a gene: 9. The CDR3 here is CASTTGLAGTYEQYF. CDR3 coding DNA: TGTGCCAGCACGACGGGGCTAGCGGGGACCTACGAGCAGTACTTC.

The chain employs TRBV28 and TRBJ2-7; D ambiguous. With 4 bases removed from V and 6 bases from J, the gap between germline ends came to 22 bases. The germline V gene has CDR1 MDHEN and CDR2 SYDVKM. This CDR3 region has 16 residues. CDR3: CASSSPHQSLPGEQYF. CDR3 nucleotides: TGTGCCAGCAGTTCCCCCCACCAAAGCCTCCCGGGCGAGCAGTACTTC.

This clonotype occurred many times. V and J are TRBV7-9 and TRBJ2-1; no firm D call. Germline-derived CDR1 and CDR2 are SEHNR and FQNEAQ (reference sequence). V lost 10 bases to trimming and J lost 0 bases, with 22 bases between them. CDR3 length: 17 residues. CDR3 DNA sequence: TGTGCCATATCCTCGAGGAGTAGCCAGAGCTCCTACAATGAGCAGTTCTTC. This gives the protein CAISSRSSQSSYNEQFF.

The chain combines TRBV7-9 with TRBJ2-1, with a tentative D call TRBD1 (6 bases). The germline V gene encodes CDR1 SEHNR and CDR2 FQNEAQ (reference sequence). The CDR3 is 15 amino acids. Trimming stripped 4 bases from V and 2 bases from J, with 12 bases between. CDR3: CASSSRDIAYNEQFF. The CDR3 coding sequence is TGTGCCAGCAGCTCCCGGGACATAGCCTACAATGAGCAGTTCTTC.

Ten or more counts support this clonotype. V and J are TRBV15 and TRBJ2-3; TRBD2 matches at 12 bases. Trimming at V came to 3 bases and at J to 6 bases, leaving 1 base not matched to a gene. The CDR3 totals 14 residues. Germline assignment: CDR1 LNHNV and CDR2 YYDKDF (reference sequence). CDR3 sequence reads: CATSSGLAGDTQYF. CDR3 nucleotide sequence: TGTGCCACCAGCAGTGGACTAGCGGGGGATACGCAGTATTTT. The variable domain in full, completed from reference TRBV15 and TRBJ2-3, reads DAMVIQNPRYQVTQFGKPVTLSCSQTLNHNVMYWYQQKSSQAPKLLFHYYDKDFNNEADTPDNFQSRRPNTSFCFLDIRSPGLGDTAMYLCATSSGLAGDTQYFGPGTRLTVL.

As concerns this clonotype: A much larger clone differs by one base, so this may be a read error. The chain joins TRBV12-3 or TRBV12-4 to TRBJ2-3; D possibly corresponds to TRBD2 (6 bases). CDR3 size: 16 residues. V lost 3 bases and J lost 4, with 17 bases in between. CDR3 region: CASSFGNGGSADTQYF. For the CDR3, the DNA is TGTGCCAGCAGTTTTGGAAACGGGGGAAGTGCAGATACGCAGTATTTT.

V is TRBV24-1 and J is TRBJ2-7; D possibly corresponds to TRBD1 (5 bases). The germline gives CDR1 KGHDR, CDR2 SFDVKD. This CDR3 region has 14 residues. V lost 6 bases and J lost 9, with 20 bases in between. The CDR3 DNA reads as TGTGCCACCAGTCGTCAGGGCGACACTACGGTGCAGTACTTC. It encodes CATSRQGDTTVQYF.

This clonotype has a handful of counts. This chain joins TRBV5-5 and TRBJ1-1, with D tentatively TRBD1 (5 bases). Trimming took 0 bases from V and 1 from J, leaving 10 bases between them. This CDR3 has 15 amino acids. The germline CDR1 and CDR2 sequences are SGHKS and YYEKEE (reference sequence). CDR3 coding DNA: TGTGCCAGCAGCTTGGTTTGGACACCGAACACTGAAGCTTTCTTT. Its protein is CASSLVWTPNTEAFF.

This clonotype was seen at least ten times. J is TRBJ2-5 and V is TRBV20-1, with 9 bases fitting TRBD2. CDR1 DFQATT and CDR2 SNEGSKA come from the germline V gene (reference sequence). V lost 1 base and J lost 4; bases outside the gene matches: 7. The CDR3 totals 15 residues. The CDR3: CSARVAGAVVETQYF. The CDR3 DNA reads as TGCAGTGCTAGAGTAGCGGGGGCCGTCGTAGAGACCCAGTACTTC.

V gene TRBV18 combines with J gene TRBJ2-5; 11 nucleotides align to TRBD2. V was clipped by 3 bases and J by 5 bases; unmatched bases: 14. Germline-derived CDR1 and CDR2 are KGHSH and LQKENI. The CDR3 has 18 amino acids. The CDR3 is CASSPRLLAGGTPETQYF. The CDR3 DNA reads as TGTGCCAGCTCACCCCGTCTCCTAGCGGGGGGAACCCCGGAGACCCAGTACTTC.